The 23 T cell receptor beta chains below were found in one sample sequenced in a study of identical twins. TCRdb re-derived calls from the 5' RACE reads in MiXCR, one entry per CDR3 protein. The table shows about 730,000 distinct CDR3 sequences, with 21% occurring only once. This same sample was also taken into another study, of T cells expressing NK-cell markers.

Material for sequencing was PBMCs. The source is a woman aged 18-30 years in good health.

This clonotype was found many times. The chain links TRBV12-3 or TRBV12-4 to TRBJ1-1; D not certain. The CDR3 contains 14 residues. V gave up 4 bases and J gave up 1 base, with 10 bases separating them. The CDR3 is CASSSDAGNTEAFF. Here the CDR3 DNA reads TGTGCCAGCAGTTCCGACGCAGGGAACACTGAAGCTTTCTTT.

The chain carries TRBV12-3 or TRBV12-4 and TRBJ2-1; 13 bases match TRBD2. V gave up 8 bases and J gave up 7 bases; unmatched junction bases: 8. The CDR3 spans 15 residues. CDR3 sequence reads: CASGLAGASRNEQFF. In DNA form, the CDR3 reads TGTGCCAGCGGACTAGCGGGAGCCAGCAGAAATGAGCAGTTCTTC.

Concerning this clonotype: With a much larger clone just one base away, this may be a read error. The CDR3 spells CASSSTGGLYEQFF. DNA of the CDR3: TGTGCCAGCAGTTCGACAGGGGGATTGTACGAGCAGTTCTTC. The chain uses TRBV12-3 or TRBV12-4 and TRBJ2-7; 9 bases line up with TRBD1. The J call may be mistaken, given a closer DNA end match to TRBJ2-1. This CDR3 contains 14 residues.

The sample holds a few counts of this clonotype. V and J are TRBV5-1 and TRBJ2-1, with D perhaps matching TRBD2 (6 bases). CDR1 and CDR2 (germline): SGHRS, YFSETQ. The CDR3 extends over 16 amino acids. V gave up 1 base and J gave up 8 bases, with 19 bases separating them. The CDR3: CASSLLGSGLGHEQFF. The CDR3 DNA sequence: TGCGCCAGCAGCTTGTTAGGAAGCGGGCTAGGGCATGAGCAGTTCTTC.

In its sample, this clonotype was seen a few times. This rearrangement joins TRBV20-1 to TRBJ2-3, with 8 bases aligning to TRBD1. The CDR3 extends over 13 amino acids. The ends lost 4 bases at V and 5 bases at J; junction bases unmatched: 5. Germline V gene data show CDR1 as DFQATT and CDR2 as SNEGSKA (reference sequence). CDR3: CSAKRTGQDTQYF. The DNA of the CDR3 is TGCAGTGCTAAAAGGACAGGGCAAGATACGCAGTATTTT.

In this sample, this clonotype turned up once. V is TRBV7-3 and J is TRBJ2-2; D is ambiguous. The CDR3 extends over 13 amino acids. Germline V gene data show CDR1 as SGHTA and CDR2 as FQGTGA. V lost 9 bases, J lost 6 bases, and 14 bases lay in between. In nucleotides, the CDR3 is TGTGCCAGGGGCTTTGGGTTCCCCGGGGAGCTGTTTTTT. This codes for CARGFGFPGELFF.

This clonotype has ten or more counts. This chain links TRBV5-1 with TRBJ2-3; D not resolved. This CDR3 comprises 16 residues. The germline gives CDR1 SGHRS, CDR2 YFSETQ. The V end lost 4 bases, the J end lost 5 bases, and 20 bases lay between the germline ends. DNA of the CDR3: TGCGCCAGCAGCCCTATCGGTCGGCGCGGTAAAGATACGCAGTATTTT. It translates to CASSPIGRRGKDTQYF.

The chain uses TRBV7-9 and TRBJ1-5, with no clear D. The CDR3 extends over 14 amino acids. CDR1 and CDR2 from the germline V gene are SEHNR and FQNEAQ (reference sequence). Trimming removed 5 bases from V and 2 bases from J, with 10 bases in between. The CDR3 protein is CASSQAVGNQPQHF. The CDR3 nucleotides are TGTGCCAGCAGCCAGGCCGTGGGCAATCAGCCCCAGCATTTT.

CDR3 bases: TGTGCCAGCAGCTTATTTCGGGAGGAACGAGAGACCCAGTACTTC. Translated, it gives CASSLFREERETQYF. This rearrangement joins TRBV7-2 to TRBJ2-5; 7 bases match TRBD2. CDR1 and CDR2 from the germline V gene are SGHTA and FQGNSA. The CDR3 consists of 15 residues. V lost 2 bases to trimming and J lost 4 bases; unmatched junction nucleotides: 7.

The chain combines TRBV18 with TRBJ2-2; D perhaps matches TRBD1 (5 bases). The germline V gene encodes CDR1 KGHSH and CDR2 LQKENI. Trimming cost V 4 bases and J 2 bases, with 14 bases left between them. CDR3 length equals 16 residues. The CDR3 sequence: CASSRVNGANTGELFF. CDR3 sequence (DNA): TGTGCCAGCTCACGAGTCAATGGGGCCAACACCGGGGAGCTGTTTTTT.

This clonotype was recorded a few times. V gene TRBV5-1 combines with J gene TRBJ2-1, with 10 bases identical to TRBD2. The CDR3 spans 20 residues. Germline trimming cut 3 bases from V and 5 bases from J; bases unmatched to any gene: 20. Per germline, CDR1 SGHRS and CDR2 YFSETQ. The CDR3 nucleotides are TGCGCCAGCAGCTCCCTTGACACCGGGACTAGCGCTATCGGGCACAATGAGCAGTTCTTC. Encoded protein: CASSSLDTGTSAIGHNEQFF.

The chain has TRBV12-3 or TRBV12-4 and TRBJ2-1; D is possibly TRBD2 (5 bases). The CDR3 runs 15 residues. V was cut by 4 bases and J by 3 bases, with 13 bases left in between. The CDR3 spells CASSWSPRGYNEQFF. The CDR3 DNA reads as TGTGCCAGCAGTTGGTCCCCCCGGGGCTACAATGAGCAGTTCTTC.

This clonotype was detected only a few times. V and J are TRBV12-3 or TRBV12-4 and TRBJ1-2; no clear D gene. With 4 bases removed from V and 4 bases from J, the gap between germline ends came to 7 bases. This CDR3 has 12 amino acids. The CDR3 sequence is CASSSLSYGYTF. The CDR3 DNA reads as TGTGCCAGCAGTTCGCTTTCCTATGGCTACACCTTC.

This clonotype was seen only a few times. This sequence joins TRBV12-3 or TRBV12-4 and TRBJ1-6, with 8 bases matching TRBD1. The trim removed 6 bases at V and 9 bases at J, leaving 10 bases unmatched. The CDR3 loop spans 15 amino acids. The CDR3 DNA reads TGTGCCAGCAGACCTGGACAGGGCCGGGGTTCACCCCTCCACTTT. Its translation is CASRPGQGRGSPLHF.

In nucleotides, the CDR3 is TGTGCCAGCAGTCGACAGGGTGAGGGCACCGGGGAGCTGTTTTTT. Translated: CASSRQGEGTGELFF. V gene TRBV5-5 combines with J gene TRBJ2-2, with 7 bases that match TRBD1. CDR1 is SGHKS and CDR2 is YYEKEE in the germline V gene (reference sequence). The junction had 8 bases not matched to a gene; V was cut back by 5 bases and J by 4 bases. CDR3 size: 15 residues.

This clonotype was detected many times. The chain employs TRBV7-3 and TRBJ2-1; D perhaps matches TRBD2 (6 bases). From germline, CDR1 is SGHTA and CDR2 FQGTGA. Trimming cost V 2 bases and J 0 bases, with 11 bases left between them. The CDR3 sequence is 16 residues long. The CDR3 DNA is TGTGCCAGCAGCTTAGGGGGGTCGAGCTCCTACAATGAGCAGTTCTTC. As protein: CASSLGGSSSYNEQFF.

The rearrangement links TRBV20-1 to TRBJ1-1; D gene uncertain. Germline assignment: CDR1 DFQATT and CDR2 SNEGSKA (reference sequence). V lost 2 bases and J lost 0, with 10 bases in between. The CDR3 contains 14 residues. The CDR3 protein is CSARLHGMNTEAFF. Here the CDR3 DNA reads TGCAGTGCTAGACTCCACGGAATGAACACTGAAGCTTTCTTT.

The genes are TRBV9 and TRBJ2-1; possibly TRBD2 for D (6 bases). The V gene lost 0 bases and the J gene lost 10 bases, with 17 bases spanning the gap. CDR1 and CDR2 from the germline V gene are SGDLS and YYNGEE. The CDR3 is 15 residues long. The CDR3 loop reads CASSVGGGMGVEQFF. In DNA form, the CDR3 reads TGTGCCAGCAGCGTAGGAGGCGGGATGGGTGTAGAGCAGTTCTTC.

The chain recombines TRBV5-1 with TRBJ2-7; a possible D gene is TRBD1 (6 bases). Germline V lookup: CDR1 SGHRS, CDR2 YFSETQ. This CDR3 is built from 12 residues. Trimming stripped 4 bases from V and 6 bases from J, with 11 bases between. The chain's CDR3 is CASSLTGIEQYF. The CDR3 nucleotides read TGCGCCAGCAGCCTTACAGGGATCGAGCAGTACTTC.

V usage is TRBV20-1 and J usage is TRBJ2-3; 7 bases line up with TRBD2. CDR3 length: 13 amino acids. V lost 1 base and J lost 5; bases outside the gene matches: 3. CDR1 and CDR2 from the germline V gene are DFQATT and SNEGSKA (reference sequence). In nucleotides, the CDR3 is TGCAGTGCTAGAGTTTGGGGGGGAGATACGCAGTATTTT. It specifies CSARVWGGDTQYF.

The chain has TRBV7-3 and TRBJ1-6; D gene uncertain. This CDR3 region has 15 residues. Germline V CDR1 and CDR2: SGHTA, FQGTGA. Trimming left V 0 bases short and J 6 bases short, with 9 bases between. Written as DNA, the CDR3 is TGTGCCAGCAGCTTAACGTCCGCCCTTAATTCACCCCTCCACTTT. This gives the protein CASSLTSALNSPLHF. The full variable domain, in which reference TRBV7-3 and TRBJ1-6 provide the parts outside the CDR3, is GAGVSQTPSNKVTEKGKYVELRCDPISGHTALYWYRQSLGQGPEFLIYFQGTGAADDSGLPNDRFFAVRPEGSVSTLKIQRTERGDSAVYLCASSLTSALNSPLHFGNGTRLTVT.

This clonotype was detected only a few times. V is TRBV20-1 and J is TRBJ2-5; 10 nucleotides align to TRBD2. Germline V gene lookup returns CDR1 DFQATT and CDR2 SNEGSKA (reference sequence). CDR3 length equals 15 residues. V shed 3 bases, J shed 3 bases, and the junction held 7 bases outside the gene matches. The CDR3 loop is CSASLAGVNEETQYF. The CDR3 bases are TGCAGTGCTAGTCTAGCGGGAGTTAATGAAGAGACCCAGTACTTC.

DNA of the CDR3: TGTGCCTGGAGTCCCCATGAGGCCCAGTACTTC. It specifies CAWSPHEAQYF. The chain combines TRBV30 with TRBJ2-5; the D is unclear. This CDR3 is 11 amino acids long. In germline, CDR1 is GTSNPN, CDR2 SVGIG (reference sequence). V lost 2 bases to trimming and J lost 9 bases, with 10 bases between them.